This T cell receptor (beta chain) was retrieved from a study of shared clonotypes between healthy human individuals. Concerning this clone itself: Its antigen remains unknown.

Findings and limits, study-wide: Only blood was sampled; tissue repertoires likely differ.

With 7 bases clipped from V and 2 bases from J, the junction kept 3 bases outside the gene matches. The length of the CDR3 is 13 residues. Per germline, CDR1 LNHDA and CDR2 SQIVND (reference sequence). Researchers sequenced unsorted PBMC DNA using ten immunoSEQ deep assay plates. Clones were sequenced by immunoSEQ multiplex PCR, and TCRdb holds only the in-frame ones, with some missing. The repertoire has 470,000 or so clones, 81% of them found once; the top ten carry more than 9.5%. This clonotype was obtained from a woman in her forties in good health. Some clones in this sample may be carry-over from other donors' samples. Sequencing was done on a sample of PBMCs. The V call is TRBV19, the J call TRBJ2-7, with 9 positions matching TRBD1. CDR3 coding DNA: TGTGCCAGTATGGGGACAGGGACCTACGAGCAGTACTTC. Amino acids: CASMGTGTYEQYF.